This T cell receptor (beta chain) comes out of a study of T cell responses to AZD1222 COVID-19 vaccine. Sequencing was performed with immunoSEQ multiplex PCR; in TCRdb, only in-frame clones are kept and a portion is missing. The table has around 90,000 clones, about 86% seen once. As to this clone: Its specificity is not known.

V was clipped by 2 bases and J by 10 bases, with 6 bases between them. This CDR3 comprises 11 residues. Overall study results and limits: Only five to seven AZD1222 recipients were seropositive at baseline. Clonal diversity was possibly underestimated; the donors were predominantly white British and more often female. Unmutated variant regions are reportedly targeted by nearly half of spike-specific TCRs. Along spike, vaccine-associated CD4 TCRs were found throughout, with dominance at 160-218 and 743-854.

The TCR comes from an adult in good health. The starting material was peripheral blood, obtained on day 0 of AZD1222 vaccination. The V and J genes are TRBV12-3 or TRBV12-4 and TRBJ2-1; weak D call: TRBD2 (5 bases). Here the CDR3 reads CASSLRREQFF. The CDR3 DNA reads as TGTGCCAGCAGTTTAAGGAGGGAGCAGTTCTTC.